This T cell receptor beta chain was observed in a study of shared clonotypes between healthy human individuals. Investigators spread the genomic DNA of each subset evenly over several immunoSEQ plates. Assay used: immunoSEQ multiplex PCR; TCRdb lists only in-frame clones, some missing. The table records about 1 million clones, under 80% of them present only once. The CDR3 consists of 13 residues. Per germline, CDR1 GTSNPN and CDR2 SVGIG (reference sequence). Trimming shortened V by 2 bases and J by 11 bases, and 13 bases separated the two germline ends. Both subsets, CD45RA+ naive and CD45RA-negative memory, were split from the CD4+ cells.

The rearrangement links TRBV30 to TRBJ1-6; perhaps TRBD1 as D (6 bases). Sequencing was done on a sample of memory CD4+ T cells sorted from blood. Subset meaning: CD45RA-negative fraction. The TCR sequence derives from a man aged 18 to 29 in good health. The CDR3 here is CAWSRRGLPPLHF. CDR3 DNA: TGTGCCTGGAGTCGCAGGGGACTCCCACCCCTCCACTTT. The complete variable domain, with remaining parts taken from reference TRBV30 and TRBJ1-6, reads SQTIHQWPATLVQPVGSPLSLECTVEGTSNPNLYWYRQAAGRGLQLLFYSVGIGQISSEVPQNLSASRPQDRQFILSSKKLLLSDSGFYLCAWSRRGLPPLHFGNGTRLTVT.